This T cell receptor (beta chain) is drawn from a study of blood T cell repertoires in COVID-19 (dated by TCRdb to the early 2020s). The study in broad terms: Collaborator samples came from the United States, Italy and Spain and covered acute and convalescent phases of COVID-19. Subjects who had been exposed to COVID-19, were actively infected with it, or had recovered from it provided the deeply sampled blood TCRbeta repertoires that made up the dataset. The samples were drawn from two sources: the first 160 participants of the ongoing ImmuneRACE study, and 1,000 to 1,500 subjects contributed by 6 global collaborators. The prospective study material was composed of cDNA or gDNA derived from T cells, B-cell-depleted T cells, or PBMCs. A freely available public database, intended as a resource for researchers studying the immune response to SARS-CoV-2, is where the repertoires were released. A de-identified subject ID, COVID-19 status, age in years and sex were almost always included in the sample metadata. Where available, HLA class I and class II types were taken from metadata supplied by the sample provider and were not determined by assay-based typing. Overall study results and their limits: How much clinical and demographic metadata was included differed by source and by participant, and the metadata was provided uncurated.

In Seattle, one collaborating source enrolled patients while the infection was active and tracked those patients longitudinally over the course of disease. The collaborating institutions used their own protocols to collect whole blood in K2EDTA tubes. For TCRbeta analysis, collaborators shipped samples as frozen whole blood, isolated PBMCs, or DNA extracted from either of those sample types. CDR1 and CDR2 were assigned from the germline V gene (reference sequence) as SGHNT and YYREEE. V is cut back by 1 base and J by 6 bases, with 1 base in the junction unmatched. The CDR3 runs 13 amino acids, cysteine and phenylalanine included. Only the CDR3 DNA is retained, 39 bases long and in frame from the first base. A word on this clone: What antigen it recognizes has not been identified. No clone much larger than this one lies a single base away; base qualities are absent.

TCRbeta CDR3 regions were amplified from genomic DNA by means of the immunoSEQ Assay, a bias-controlled multiplex PCR. From the authors' description of their analysis: Nucleated cell counts per sample were estimated from amplification of reference gene primers within the assay. Sequence reads were collapsed and filtered to measure the absolute abundance of every unique TCRbeta CDR3 rearrangement. For each sample, productive Simpson clonality was calculated as the square root of Simpson's diversity index across productive rearrangements. In TCRdb, the immuneACCESS table is reduced to in-frame sequences with V and J assigned. These tables do not hold every clone; where another copy was compared, an unresolved V gene accounts for under half, and the others remain unexplained. The V and J calls and the clone size are those of that table, but D and trimming were determined from the DNA. The table for this sample lists 250,000 or so clones; about 91% of them were counted only once. The top ten constitute about 6.7% of the sample.

The source of this sequence is a woman aged 25 to 45 with COVID-19, enrolled during active disease. The sequencing sample was made of peripheral blood. Recombination connected TRBV5-4 to TRBJ2-1, with 7 junctional bases fitting TRBD2. The CDR3 protein sequence reads: CASSLTGGNEQFF. The DNA is as follows: TGTGCCAGCAGCTTGACGGGGGGCAATGAGCAGTTCTTC.